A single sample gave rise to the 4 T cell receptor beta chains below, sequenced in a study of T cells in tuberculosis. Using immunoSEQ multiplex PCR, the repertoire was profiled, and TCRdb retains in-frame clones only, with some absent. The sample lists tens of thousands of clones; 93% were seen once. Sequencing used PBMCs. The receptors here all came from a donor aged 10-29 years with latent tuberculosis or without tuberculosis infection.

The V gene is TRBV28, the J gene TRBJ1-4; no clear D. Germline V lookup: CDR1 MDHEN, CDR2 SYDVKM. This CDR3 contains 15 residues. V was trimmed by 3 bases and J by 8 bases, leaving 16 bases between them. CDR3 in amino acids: CASSLPFGSGEKLFF. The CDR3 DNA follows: TGTGCCAGCAGTTTGCCCTTTGGGAGTGGGGAAAAACTGTTTTTT.

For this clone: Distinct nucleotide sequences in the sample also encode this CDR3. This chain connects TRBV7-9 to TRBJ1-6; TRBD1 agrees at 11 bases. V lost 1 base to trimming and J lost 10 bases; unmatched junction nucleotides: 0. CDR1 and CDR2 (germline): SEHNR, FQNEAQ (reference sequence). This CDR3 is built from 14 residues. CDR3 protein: CASSLGTGGSPLHF. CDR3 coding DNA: TGTGCCAGCAGCTTAGGGACAGGGGGCTCACCCCTCCACTTT.

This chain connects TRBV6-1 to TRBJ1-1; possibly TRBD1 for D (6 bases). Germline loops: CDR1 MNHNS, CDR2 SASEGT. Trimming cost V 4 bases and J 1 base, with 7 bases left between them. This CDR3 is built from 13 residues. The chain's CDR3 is CASSAGENTEAFF. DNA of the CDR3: TGTGCCAGCAGTGCAGGGGAGAACACTGAAGCTTTCTTT.

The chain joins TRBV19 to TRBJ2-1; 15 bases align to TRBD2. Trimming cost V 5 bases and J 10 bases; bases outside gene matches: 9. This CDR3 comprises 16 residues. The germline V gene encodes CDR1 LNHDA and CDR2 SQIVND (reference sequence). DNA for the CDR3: TGTGCCAGTAGTCGGACTAGCGGGGGGGCAGGGATAGAGCAGTTCTTC. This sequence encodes CASSRTSGGAGIEQFF.